This T cell receptor beta chain derives from a study of identical twins. The CDR3 has 16 residues. V was trimmed by 4 bases and J by 5 bases, leaving 21 bases between them. Germline CDR1 and CDR2: SGHRS and YFSETQ. Study-level results: Invariant MAIT and iNKT cells are populations that could partly confound zero-insertion analyses. Instead of following the same donors, the conclusions were based on cross-sectional statistical analysis. Cord blood beta clonotypes present at high abundance carried fewer insertions; no such pattern appeared in memory repertoires.

The table lists this clonotype with many counts. The antigen is not known. TCRdb re-called the 5' RACE reads through MiXCR, storing one row per CDR3 protein. The sample shows 700,000 or so distinct CDR3 sequences, 8.5% to 9.5% of them seen only once. A further study also used this sample, focusing on yellow fever vaccine responses in identical twins.

This TCR was sampled from a woman aged 18-35 years in good health. The source material was PBMCs. The V gene is TRBV5-1, the J gene TRBJ2-5; D possibly matches TRBD1 or TRBD2 (5 bases each). CDR3 protein: CASSANTAGSIETQYF. CDR3 in DNA: TGCGCCAGCAGCGCGAACACTGCAGGGAGCATTGAGACCCAGTACTTC. Full variable domain (missing parts from reference TRBV5-1 and TRBJ2-5): KAGVTQTPRYLIKTRGQQVTLSCSPISGHRSVSWYQQTPGQGLQFLFEYFSETQRNKGNFPGRFSGRQFSNSRSEMNVSTLELGDSALYLCASSANTAGSIETQYFGPGTRLLVL.